This T cell receptor beta chain is drawn from a study of T cell changes during pregnancy in multiple sclerosis. This clone was picked up one time. This CDR3 is 11 amino acids long. The V end lost 6 bases, the J end lost 3 bases, and 8 bases lay between the germline ends. From germline, CDR1 is SQVTM and CDR2 ANQGSEA. Profiling relied on immunoSEQ multiplex PCR, and the TCRdb table lists in-frame clones only, not all of them. The sample yields 35,000 to 45,000 clones, approximately 90% seen once. The sequence was obtained from a female donor with multiple sclerosis, enrolled in a pregnancy study. Sequencing used peripheral blood, obtained before pregnancy. The genes are TRBV29-1 and TRBJ1-2; no clear D. The CDR3 reads CSVTQYYGYTF. CDR3 coding DNA: TGCAGCGTCACTCAATACTATGGCTACACCTTC.